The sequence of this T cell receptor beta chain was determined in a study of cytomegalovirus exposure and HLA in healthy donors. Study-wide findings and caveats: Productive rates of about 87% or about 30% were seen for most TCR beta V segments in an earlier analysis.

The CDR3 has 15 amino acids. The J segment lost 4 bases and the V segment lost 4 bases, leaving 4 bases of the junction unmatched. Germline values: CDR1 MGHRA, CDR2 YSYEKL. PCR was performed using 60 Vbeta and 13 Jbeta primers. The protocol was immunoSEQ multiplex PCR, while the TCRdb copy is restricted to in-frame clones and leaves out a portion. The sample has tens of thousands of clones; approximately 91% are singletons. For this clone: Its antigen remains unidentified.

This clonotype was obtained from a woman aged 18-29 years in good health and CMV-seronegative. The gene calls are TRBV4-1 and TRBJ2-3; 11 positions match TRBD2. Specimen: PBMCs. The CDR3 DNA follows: TGCGCCAGCAGCCTCGGGACTAGCGGTTCAGATACGCAGTATTTT. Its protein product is CASSLGTSGSDTQYF.